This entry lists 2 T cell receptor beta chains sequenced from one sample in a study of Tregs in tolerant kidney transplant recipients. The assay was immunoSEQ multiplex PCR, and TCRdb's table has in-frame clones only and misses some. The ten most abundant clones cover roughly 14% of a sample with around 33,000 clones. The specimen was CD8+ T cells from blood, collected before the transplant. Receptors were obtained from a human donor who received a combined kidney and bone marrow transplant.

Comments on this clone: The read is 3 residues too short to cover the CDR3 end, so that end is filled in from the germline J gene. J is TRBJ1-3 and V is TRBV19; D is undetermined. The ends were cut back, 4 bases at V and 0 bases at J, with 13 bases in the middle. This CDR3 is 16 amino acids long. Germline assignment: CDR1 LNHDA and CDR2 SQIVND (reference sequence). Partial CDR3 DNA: TGTGCCAGTAGTACCTTTCAGGCTGGCTCTGGAAACACC. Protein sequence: CASSTFQAGSGNT. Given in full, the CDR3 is CASSTFQAGSGNTIYF.

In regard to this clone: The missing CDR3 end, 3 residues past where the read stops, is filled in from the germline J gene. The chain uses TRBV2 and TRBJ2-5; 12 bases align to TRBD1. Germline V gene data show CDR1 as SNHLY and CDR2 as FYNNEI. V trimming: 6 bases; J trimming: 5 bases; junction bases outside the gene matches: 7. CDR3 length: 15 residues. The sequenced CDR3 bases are TGTGCCAGCAGCTCCGGGACAGGGGGCTGGGAGACC. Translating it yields CASSSGTGGWET. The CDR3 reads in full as CASSSGTGGWETQYF.